The 4 T cell receptor beta chains in this list originate from one sample, sequenced in a study of T-cell reconstitution after alpha-beta-depleted transplantation in children. A TCRbeta library incorporating unique molecular identifiers was prepared. TCRdb fed the PCR reads into MiXCR, producing one record per CDR3 protein. The sample has a few hundred thousand distinct CDR3 sequences; approximately 6.9% are singletons. The material sequenced was PBMCs, taken before TCRalphabeta/CD19-depleted stem cell transplant. These receptors came from a boy aged 2 to 10 with acute lymphoblastic leukemia, due to receive a stem cell transplant.

There are many counts of this clonotype. One junction end disagrees with the germline gene, perhaps due to a read error. The rearrangement uses TRBV5-5 and TRBJ2-1; 8 nucleotides match TRBD2. The CDR3 runs to 16 residues. In germline, CDR1 is SGHKS, CDR2 YYEKEE (reference sequence). This chain's CDR3 is CDSIISPERGYNEQFF. CDR3 in DNA: TGTGACAGCATCATCTCCCCCGAGCGGGGGTACAATGAGCAGTTCTTC.

There are a few counts of this clonotype. This rearrangement joins TRBV6-2 or TRBV6-3 to TRBJ2-1, with 8 positions matching TRBD2. Trimming at V came to 6 bases and at J to 12 bases, leaving 13 bases not matched to a gene. The CDR3 extends over 14 amino acids. Germline V lookup: CDR1 MNHEY, CDR2 SVGEGT. The CDR3 sequence: CASSRREEPYPQFF. In DNA, the CDR3 is TGTGCCAGCAGCCGGCGGGAGGAACCTTATCCGCAGTTCTTC.

At least ten counts were recorded for this clonotype. This chain connects TRBV5-1 to TRBJ2-4; a weak D match, TRBD1 (5 bases). The CDR3 contains 15 residues. V lost 0 bases and J lost 6, with 13 bases in between. Germline loops: CDR1 SGHRS, CDR2 YFSETQ. DNA of the CDR3: TGCGCCAGCAGCTTGGTTCAGGGCGGTAGAAACATTCAGTACTTC. Protein sequence: CASSLVQGGRNIQYF.

This clonotype was counted ten times or more. The chain joins TRBV11-2 to TRBJ2-1; the D gene could be TRBD1 or TRBD2 (6 bases each). This CDR3 is built from 15 residues. Germline V gene lookup returns CDR1 SGHAT and CDR2 FQNNGV. Deletions cut 1 base from V and 4 bases from J, with 11 bases between. In nucleotides, the CDR3 is TGTGCCAGCAGCTTAGCGGGGGCAACATACAATGAGCAGTTCTTC. It encodes CASSLAGATYNEQFF.